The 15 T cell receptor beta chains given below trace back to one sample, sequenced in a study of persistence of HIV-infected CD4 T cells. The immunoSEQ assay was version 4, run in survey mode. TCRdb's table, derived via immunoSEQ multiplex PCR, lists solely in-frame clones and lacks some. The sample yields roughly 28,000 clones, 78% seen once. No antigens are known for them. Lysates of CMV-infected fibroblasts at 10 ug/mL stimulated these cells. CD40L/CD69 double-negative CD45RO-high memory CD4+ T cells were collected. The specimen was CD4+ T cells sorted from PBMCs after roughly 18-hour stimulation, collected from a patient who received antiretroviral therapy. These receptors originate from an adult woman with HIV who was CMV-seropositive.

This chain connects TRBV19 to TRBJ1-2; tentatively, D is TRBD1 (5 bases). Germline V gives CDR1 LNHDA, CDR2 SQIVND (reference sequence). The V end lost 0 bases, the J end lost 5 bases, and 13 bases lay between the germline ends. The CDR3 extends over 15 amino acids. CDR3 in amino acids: CASSIDLGRVYGYTF. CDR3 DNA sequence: TGTGCCAGTAGTATAGATTTGGGCAGGGTTTATGGCTACACCTTC.

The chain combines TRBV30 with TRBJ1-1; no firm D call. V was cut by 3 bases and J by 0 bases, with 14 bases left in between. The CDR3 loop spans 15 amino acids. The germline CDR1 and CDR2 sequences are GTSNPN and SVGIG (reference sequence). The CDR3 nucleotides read TGTGCCTGGAGGAGGTTGACTTTTATGAACACTGAAGCTTTCTTT. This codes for CAWRRLTFMNTEAFF.

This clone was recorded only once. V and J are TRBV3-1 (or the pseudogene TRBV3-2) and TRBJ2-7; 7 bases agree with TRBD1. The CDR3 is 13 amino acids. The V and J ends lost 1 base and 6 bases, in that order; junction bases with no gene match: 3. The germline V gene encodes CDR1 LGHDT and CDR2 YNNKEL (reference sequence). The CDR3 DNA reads TGTGCCAGCAGCCAAGTCACAGGGGCCGAGCAGTACGTC. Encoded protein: CASSQVTGAEQYV.

The DNA for the CDR3 is TGTGCCAGCAGCTTAGCGACAGGGGAGGATGGCTACACCTTC. Its protein is CASSLATGEDGYTF. The chain joins TRBV7-9 to TRBJ1-2, with TRBD1 matching over 8 bases. Germline-derived CDR1 and CDR2 are SEHNR and FQNEAQ (reference sequence). The CDR3 consists of 14 residues. The trim removed 0 bases at V and 6 bases at J, leaving 3 bases unmatched.

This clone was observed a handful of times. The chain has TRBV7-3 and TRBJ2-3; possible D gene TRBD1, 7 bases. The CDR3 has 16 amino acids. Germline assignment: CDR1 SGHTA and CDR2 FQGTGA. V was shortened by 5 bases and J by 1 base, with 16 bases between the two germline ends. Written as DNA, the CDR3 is TGTGCCAGCAGCCAAGAGGGCAGGGGGGGCACAGATACGCAGTATTTT. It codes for CASSQEGRGGTDTQYF.

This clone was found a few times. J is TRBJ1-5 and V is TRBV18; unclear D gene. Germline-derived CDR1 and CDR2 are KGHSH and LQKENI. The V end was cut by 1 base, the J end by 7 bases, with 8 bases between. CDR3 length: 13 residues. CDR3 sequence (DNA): TGTGCCAGCTCACCACGACAAGACCAGCCCCAGCATTTT. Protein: CASSPRQDQPQHF.

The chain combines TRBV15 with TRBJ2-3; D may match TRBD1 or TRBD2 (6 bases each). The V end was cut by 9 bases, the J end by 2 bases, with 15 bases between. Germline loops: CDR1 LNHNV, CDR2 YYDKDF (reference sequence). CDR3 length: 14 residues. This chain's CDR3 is CATSKGGSTDTQYF. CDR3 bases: TGTGCCACTTCGAAAGGGGGGTCCACAGATACGCAGTATTTT.

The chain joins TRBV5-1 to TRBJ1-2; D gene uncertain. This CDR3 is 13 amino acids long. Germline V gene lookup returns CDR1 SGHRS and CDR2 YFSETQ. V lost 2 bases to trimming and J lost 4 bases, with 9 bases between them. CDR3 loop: CASSFGPAYGYTF. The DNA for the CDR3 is TGCGCCAGCAGCTTTGGGCCGGCCTATGGCTACACCTTC. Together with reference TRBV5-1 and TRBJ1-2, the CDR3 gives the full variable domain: KAGVTQTPRYLIKTRGQQVTLSCSPISGHRSVSWYQQTPGQGLQFLFEYFSETQRNKGNFPGRFSGRQFSNSRSEMNVSTLELGDSALYLCASSFGPAYGYTFGSGTRLTVV.

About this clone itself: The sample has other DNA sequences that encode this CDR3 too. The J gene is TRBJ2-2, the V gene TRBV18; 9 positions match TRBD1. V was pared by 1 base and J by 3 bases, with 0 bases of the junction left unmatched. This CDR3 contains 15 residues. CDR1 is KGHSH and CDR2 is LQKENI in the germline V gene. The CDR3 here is CASSPRQGDTGELFF. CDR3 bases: TGTGCCAGCTCACCACGACAGGGGGACACCGGGGAGCTGTTTTTT. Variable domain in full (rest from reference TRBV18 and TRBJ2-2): NAGVMQNPRHLVRRRGQEARLRCSPMKGHSHVYWYRQLPEEGLKFMVYLQKENIIDESGMPKERFSAEFPKEGPSILRIQQVVRGDSAAYFCASSPRQGDTGELFFGEGSRLTVL.

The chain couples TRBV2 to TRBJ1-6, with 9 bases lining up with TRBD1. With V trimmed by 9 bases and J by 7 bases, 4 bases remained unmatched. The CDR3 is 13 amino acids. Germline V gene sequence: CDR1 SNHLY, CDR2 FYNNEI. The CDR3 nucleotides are TGTGCCAGGGGGACAGGGCGAAATTCACCCCTCCACTTT. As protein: CARGTGRNSPLHF. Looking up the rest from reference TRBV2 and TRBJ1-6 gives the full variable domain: EPEVTQTPSHQVTQMGQEVILRCVPISNHLYFYWYRQILGQKVEFLVSFYNNEISEKSEIFDDQFSVERPDGSNFTLKIRSTKLEDSAMYFCARGTGRNSPLHFGNGTRLTVT.

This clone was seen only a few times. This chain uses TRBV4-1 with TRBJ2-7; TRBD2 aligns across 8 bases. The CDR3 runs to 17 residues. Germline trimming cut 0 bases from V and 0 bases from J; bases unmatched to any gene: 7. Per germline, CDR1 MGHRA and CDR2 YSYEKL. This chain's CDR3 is CASSQDPTSAGSYEQYV. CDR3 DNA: TGCGCCAGCAGCCAAGACCCGACTAGCGCCGGCTCCTACGAGCAGTACGTC.

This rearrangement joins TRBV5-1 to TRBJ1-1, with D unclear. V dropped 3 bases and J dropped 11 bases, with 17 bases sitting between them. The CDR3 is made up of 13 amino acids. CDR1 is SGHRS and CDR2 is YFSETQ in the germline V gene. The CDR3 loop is CASSSYPLRAAFF. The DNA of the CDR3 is TGCGCCAGCAGCTCCTACCCCCTTCGGGCGGCTTTCTTT.

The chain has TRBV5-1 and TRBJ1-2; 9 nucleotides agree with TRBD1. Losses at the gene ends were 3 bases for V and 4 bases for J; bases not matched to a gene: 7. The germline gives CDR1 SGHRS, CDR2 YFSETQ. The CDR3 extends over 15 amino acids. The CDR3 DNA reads TGCGCCAGCAGCTACACAGGGGGCTCGGGCTATGGCTACACCTTC. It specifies CASSYTGGSGYGYTF.

CDR3 amino acids: CASSSTRANEKLFF. The CDR3, as DNA: TGTGCCAGCAGTAGCACGCGGGCGAATGAAAAACTGTTTTTT. The J gene is TRBJ1-4, the V gene TRBV3-1 (or the pseudogene TRBV3-2); D remains ambiguous. V lost 6 bases, J lost 5 bases, and 13 bases lay in between. This CDR3 has 14 residues. The germline CDR1 and CDR2 sequences are LGHDT and YNNKEL (reference sequence).

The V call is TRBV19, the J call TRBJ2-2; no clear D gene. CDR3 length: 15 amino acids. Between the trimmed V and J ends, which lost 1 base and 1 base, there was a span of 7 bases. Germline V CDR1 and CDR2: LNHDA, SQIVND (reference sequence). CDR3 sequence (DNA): TGTGCCAGTAGTATAGGGAACAGGAACACCGGGGAGCTGTTTTTT. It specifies CASSIGNRNTGELFF.